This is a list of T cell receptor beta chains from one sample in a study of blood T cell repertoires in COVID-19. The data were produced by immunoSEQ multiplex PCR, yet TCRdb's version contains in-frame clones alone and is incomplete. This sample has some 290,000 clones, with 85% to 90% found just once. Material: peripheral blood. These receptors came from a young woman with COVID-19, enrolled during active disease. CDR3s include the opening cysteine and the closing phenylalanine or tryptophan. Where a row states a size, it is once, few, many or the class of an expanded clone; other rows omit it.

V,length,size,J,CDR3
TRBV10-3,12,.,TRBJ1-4,CAISESSVTLFF
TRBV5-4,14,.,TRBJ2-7,CASSLFGGGYEQYF
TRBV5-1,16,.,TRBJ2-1,CASSLTSLASYNEQFF
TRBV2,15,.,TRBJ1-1,CASSEAGQPNTEAFF
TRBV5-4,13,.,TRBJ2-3,CAGSFWGTDTQYF
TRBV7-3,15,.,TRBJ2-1,CASSPGLREYNEQFF
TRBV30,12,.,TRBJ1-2,CAWRGQGYGYTF
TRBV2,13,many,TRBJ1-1,CASSSGTKTEAFF
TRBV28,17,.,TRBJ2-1,CASSLEREAGEIREQFF
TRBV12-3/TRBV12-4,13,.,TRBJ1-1,CASSFHRNTEAFF
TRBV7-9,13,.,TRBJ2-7,CASGGQHSYEQYF
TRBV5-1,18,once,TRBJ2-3,CASSGADGTSGSRDTQYF
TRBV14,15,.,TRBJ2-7,CASSQVGRAWNEQYF
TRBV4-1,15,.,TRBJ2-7,CASSQEGTSGSRQYF
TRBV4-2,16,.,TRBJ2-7,CASSQESSGSSYEQYF
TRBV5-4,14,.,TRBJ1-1,CASSPVRGNTEAFF
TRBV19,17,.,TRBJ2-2,CASSIEGLAGLTGELFF
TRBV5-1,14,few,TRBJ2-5,CASSLGQGKETQYF
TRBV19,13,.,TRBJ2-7,CASSTSSFHEQYF
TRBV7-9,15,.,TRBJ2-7,CASSYTGGSSYEQYF
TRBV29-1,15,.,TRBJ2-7,CSVVGTGRISYEQYF
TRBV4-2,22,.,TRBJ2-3,CASSQDQYPGLAGGLSTDTQYF
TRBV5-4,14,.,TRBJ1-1,CASSFPGWDTEAFF